This T cell receptor (beta chain) was retrieved from a study of blood T cells in healthy people across ages. This clonotype was recorded a few times. Its target is unknown. Per the germline V gene, CDR1 is SGHTA and CDR2 is FQGNSA. The CDR3 contains 20 residues. V was pared by 3 bases and J by 3 bases, with 14 bases of the junction left unmatched. A J-beta primer mix and a sample-barcoded 5' primer were used in a second PCR of roughly 6 to 11 cycles. MiXCR was run by TCRdb on the 5' RACE reads, yielding one entry per CDR3 protein. The table lists some 800,000 distinct CDR3 sequences, roughly 25% of them singletons. Findings and limits, study-wide: Diversity figures based on one million T cells were deemed too low. Greater diversity and more naive CD4+ cells were seen in long-lived donors than in aged donors.

The data also belong to a second study, concerning T cells of mothers and their children. That report notes: Within related and unrelated pairs, thymic selection shapes TCR recombination output in a similar way. Researchers report slightly higher, though non-significant, overlap in related mother-child pairs than in unrelated pairs.

This TCR was sampled from a boy aged 5-17 years in good health. V is TRBV7-2 and J is TRBJ2-3; 14 bases are a match to TRBD2. Sequenced sample: blood. The CDR3 protein is CASSFGGGLAGVPGTDTQYF. CDR3 DNA: TGTGCCAGCAGCTTTGGAGGGGGACTAGCGGGAGTTCCCGGGACAGATACGCAGTATTTT.